This T cell receptor (beta chain) was captured by sequencing in a study of OX40 agonist ivuxolimab in advanced cancers. Study-level findings and limits: Among the least clonally expanded were partial responders at 0.1-3.0 mg/kg.

The length of the CDR3 is 16 residues. V gave up 2 bases and J gave up 3 bases; unmatched junction bases: 5. Germline V gene lookup returns CDR1 SEHNR and CDR2 FQNEAQ (reference sequence). Using immunoSEQ multiplex PCR, the repertoire was profiled, and TCRdb retains in-frame clones only, with some absent. The data show roughly 9,700 clones, over 65% seen once. On this clone itself: Its antigen is undetermined.

This TCR was recovered from an adult with an advanced solid tumor such as melanoma, head and neck, liver or kidney cancer. This chain joins TRBV7-9 and TRBJ1-4, with TRBD1 matching over 8 bases. The sample consisted of CD4+ or CD8+ T cells sorted from blood, taken in a trial of the OX40 agonist ivuxolimab. The CDR3 coding sequence is TGTGCCAGCAGCTTATCAGGGGGCGCGCCTAATGAAAAACTGTTTTTT. It encodes CASSLSGGAPNEKLFF.